These 18 T cell receptor beta chains originate from one sample sequenced in a study of technical replicates of blood from a handful of donors. Some clones are missing from TCRdb's copy, which holds only in-frame ones; the method was immunoSEQ multiplex PCR. The table has some 78,000 clones, approximately 95% seen once. The sequenced material came from T cells isolated from PBMCs. The receptors here all came from a human donor in good health.

The chain recombines TRBV30 with TRBJ2-5; 11 nucleotides agree with TRBD1. The CDR3 spans 16 residues. Germline trimming cut 3 bases from V and 4 bases from J; bases unmatched to any gene: 10. Germline V gene sequence: CDR1 GTSNPN, CDR2 SVGIG (reference sequence). This CDR3 is CAWSRGQGVLGETQYF. In nucleotides, the CDR3 is TGTGCCTGGAGCCGGGGACAGGGGGTTTTAGGAGAGACCCAGTACTTC.

This clone was counted a few times. The chain employs TRBV18 and TRBJ1-1; 7 nucleotides align to TRBD1. Germline CDR1 KGHSH, CDR2 LQKENI. This CDR3 contains 15 residues. With 1 base clipped from V and 3 bases from J, the junction kept 5 bases outside the gene matches. The CDR3 DNA is TGTGCCAGCTCACCACGACAGGGTTCGGACACTGAAGCTTTCTTT. Amino acids: CASSPRQGSDTEAFF.

This chain connects TRBV2 to TRBJ1-1; D unclear. V was shortened by 5 bases and J by 2 bases, with 9 bases between the two germline ends. Germline CDR1 is SNHLY and CDR2 is FYNNEI. The CDR3 covers 13 residues. CDR3 coding DNA: TGTGCCAGCAGTTCCTTAGTCAACACTGAAGCTTTCTTT. The encoded protein is CASSSLVNTEAFF.

The gene calls are TRBV2 and TRBJ2-3, with D possibly being TRBD1 (5 bases). Trimming removed 11 bases at V and 6 bases at J, with 21 bases between. The germline CDR1 and CDR2 sequences are SNHLY and FYNNEI. CDR3 size: 14 residues. CDR3 protein: CADWGREREDTQYF. CDR3 nucleotides: TGTGCCGACTGGGGCAGGGAAAGAGAGGATACGCAGTATTTT. The complete variable domain, with remaining parts taken from reference TRBV2 and TRBJ2-3, reads EPEVTQTPSHQVTQMGQEVILRCVPISNHLYFYWYRQILGQKVEFLVSFYNNEISEKSEIFDDQFSVERPDGSNFTLKIRSTKLEDSAMYFCADWGREREDTQYFGPGTRLTVL.

The V call is TRBV6-5, the J call TRBJ1-1; unclear D gene. The germline V gene encodes CDR1 MNHEY and CDR2 SVGAGI. This CDR3 is 16 amino acids long. Trimming removed 0 bases from V and 0 bases from J, with 11 bases in between. CDR3 DNA: TGTGCCAGCAGTTACTCGACTATCCGGGTGAACACTGAAGCTTTCTTT. Encoded protein: CASSYSTIRVNTEAFF.

The rearrangement uses TRBV2 and TRBJ2-1, with 13 bases fitting TRBD2. The germline CDR1 and CDR2 sequences are SNHLY and FYNNEI. This CDR3 spans 14 amino acids. Trimming at V came to 5 bases and at J to 9 bases, leaving 4 bases not matched to a gene. CDR3 amino acids: CASSRLAGGGEQFF. The DNA for the CDR3 is TGTGCCAGCAGTCGACTAGCGGGAGGAGGTGAGCAGTTCTTC.

This clone has only one observation. This sequence joins TRBV4-2 and TRBJ2-6, with 7 bases identical to TRBD1. The CDR3 has 20 residues. With V trimmed by 4 bases and J by 0 bases, 15 bases remained unmatched. Germline CDR1 and CDR2: LGHNA and YNFKEQ. The CDR3 is CASSRSSRQGMSSGANVLTF. DNA of the CDR3: TGTGCCAGCAGCCGGTCGAGCAGACAGGGAATGAGCTCTGGGGCCAACGTCCTGACTTTC.

The chain has TRBV10-3 and TRBJ1-1, with D unresolved. The germline gives CDR1 ENHRY, CDR2 SYGVKD. The V and J ends lost 11 bases and 1 base respectively, with 11 bases between them. The CDR3 has 12 amino acids. As DNA, the CDR3 is TGTGCCGCCAGTCCCACGAACACTGAAGCTTTCTTT. Translation: CAASPTNTEAFF.

This sequence joins TRBV18 and TRBJ2-1, with 8 bases that match TRBD2. CDR1 is KGHSH and CDR2 is LQKENI in the germline V gene. The CDR3 consists of 14 residues. V was clipped by 9 bases and J by 4 bases; unmatched bases: 8. The CDR3 reads CASSGTRGYNEQFF. The CDR3, as DNA: TGTGCCAGTTCCGGGACTAGAGGGTACAATGAGCAGTTCTTC. The whole variable domain, filled in from reference TRBV18 and TRBJ2-1, reads NAGVMQNPRHLVRRRGQEARLRCSPMKGHSHVYWYRQLPEEGLKFMVYLQKENIIDESGMPKERFSAEFPKEGPSILRIQQVVRGDSAAYFCASSGTRGYNEQFFGPGTRLTVL.

The chain uses TRBV2 and TRBJ2-4, with 12 bases aligning to TRBD2. This CDR3 has 17 amino acids. The V and J ends lost 6 bases and 6 bases, in that order; junction bases with no gene match: 12. Germline CDR1 and CDR2: SNHLY and FYNNEI. CDR3 protein: CASRLRLAGETANIQYF. CDR3 nucleotides: TGTGCCAGCAGGCTGAGACTAGCGGGGGAGACAGCAAACATTCAGTACTTC.

This chain joins TRBV30 and TRBJ1-2, with D unclear. V was trimmed by 0 bases and J by 5 bases, leaving 16 bases between them. Per germline, CDR1 GTSNPN and CDR2 SVGIG (reference sequence). The CDR3 runs 15 residues. CDR3 region: CAWSVTARREYGYTF. CDR3 nucleotide sequence: TGTGCCTGGAGTGTTACCGCCCGTCGGGAATATGGCTACACCTTC.

The rearrangement joins TRBV7-2 to TRBJ2-1, with 7 nucleotides matching TRBD2. Germline lookup yields CDR1 SGHTA and CDR2 FQGNSA. The junction had 14 bases not matched to a gene; V was cut back by 3 bases and J by 9 bases. This CDR3 region has 16 residues. CDR3 protein: CASSFPRGESGFEQFF. CDR3 bases: TGTGCCAGCAGCTTCCCTCGGGGGGAGTCTGGTTTTGAGCAGTTCTTC.

The chain has TRBV2 and TRBJ1-3, with a tentative D call TRBD1 (5 bases). Trimming shortened V by 6 bases and J by 0 bases, and 12 bases separated the two germline ends. CDR1 is SNHLY, CDR2 FYNNEI, per germline. The CDR3 loop spans 15 amino acids. In DNA form, the CDR3 reads TGTGCCAGCAGGACAGAGTCCTACTCTGGAAACACCATATATTTT. Amino acids: CASRTESYSGNTIYF.

The chain has TRBV27 and TRBJ2-1; 7 nucleotides line up with TRBD2. The CDR3 consists of 14 residues. Trimming removed 2 bases from V and 6 bases from J; junction bases left unmatched: 4. Germline V gives CDR1 MNHEY, CDR2 SMNVEV (reference sequence). CDR3 loop: CASSLGAGLNEQFF. CDR3 bases: TGTGCCAGCAGTTTAGGAGCGGGACTCAATGAGCAGTTCTTC.

The rearrangement joins TRBV5-4 to TRBJ2-5; TRBD2 matches at 7 bases. Looked up from germline, CDR1 is SGHNT and CDR2 is YYREEE (reference sequence). The CDR3 has 14 residues. With V trimmed by 3 bases and J by 4 bases, 6 bases remained unmatched. The CDR3 coding sequence is TGTGCCAGCAGCTCGTCGGGGGGTGGAGAGACCCAGTACTTC. Amino acids: CASSSSGGGETQYF.

This clone was seen a single time. The J gene is TRBJ2-7, the V gene TRBV15, with D possibly being TRBD1 (6 bases). Trimming stripped 5 bases from V and 2 bases from J, with 16 bases between. The CDR3 contains 15 residues. Germline CDR1 is LNHNV and CDR2 is YYDKDF (reference sequence). The CDR3 loop is CATSEELTGPYEQYF. Written as DNA, the CDR3 is TGTGCCACCAGCGAAGAGTTGACAGGCCCCTACGAGCAGTACTTC.

This clone is a singleton in its sample. The chain's CDR3 is CSVGGRDSYNEQFF. The CDR3 DNA follows: TGCAGCGTTGGAGGGCGGGATTCCTACAATGAGCAGTTCTTC. This chain uses TRBV29-1 with TRBJ2-1; possibly TRBD2 for D (6 bases). Germline lookup yields CDR1 SQVTM and CDR2 ANQGSEA. V shed 4 bases and J shed 1 base, with 11 bases lying between them. The CDR3 totals 14 residues.

The genes are TRBV5-6 and TRBJ1-5, with 10 bases lining up with TRBD1. Germline V gene data show CDR1 as SGHDT and CDR2 as YYEEEE. This CDR3 region has 15 residues. V lost 4 bases, J lost 5 bases, and 6 bases stayed unmatched. CDR3: CASSIWDRGYQPQHF. The CDR3, as DNA: TGTGCCAGCAGCATATGGGACAGGGGATATCAGCCCCAGCATTTT.